One T cell receptor (beta chain) is described in this entry. Its antigen is not known. The data derive from a study of OX40 agonist ivuxolimab in advanced cancers. Study-level background: Ivuxolimab, an agonist antibody against OX40 (CD134), was given to patients. Study findings and constraints: Clones of CD4+ and CD8+ blood T cells grew by week 6 at doses of 0.1 to 3.0 mg/kg. No antigen was identified for the clonally expanded peripheral T cells.

It was autoimmune disease history or systemic immunosuppression that excluded patients. Assay: immunoSEQ multiplex PCR; the TCRdb copy retains only in-frame clones and omits some. Seen here are about 79,000 clones, more than 85% observed once, and the top ten hold more than 5.5%. The CDR3 extends over 18 amino acids. The V segment lost 0 bases and the J segment 7 bases; nucleotides outside the gene matches: 8. CDR1 and CDR2 from the germline V gene are SGHRS and YFSETQ. V and J are TRBV5-1 and TRBJ2-2, with 14 bases matching TRBD2. The TCR sequence derives from an adult with an advanced solid tumor such as melanoma, head and neck, liver or kidney cancer. Sequenced material: CD4+ or CD8+ T cells sorted from blood, taken in a trial of the OX40 agonist ivuxolimab. The CDR3 sequence: CASSLEAGTSGSDGELFF. The CDR3 DNA follows: TGCGCCAGCAGCTTGGAAGCCGGGACTAGCGGGAGTGACGGGGAGCTGTTTTTT.